Each of the 30 T cell receptor beta chains below was sequenced from the same sample in a study of blood T cell repertoires in COVID-19. Data came from immunoSEQ multiplex PCR; TCRdb stores just in-frame clones and leaves some out. This table holds 200,000 to 250,000 clones, 70% to 90% found once. The sequenced material came from peripheral blood. Receptors originate from a woman aged 45-65 years with COVID-19, enrolled during active disease.

This clone was recorded once. The genes are TRBV12-3 or TRBV12-4 and TRBJ2-3; D possibly corresponds to TRBD1 (6 bases). V lost 2 bases and J 8 bases, leaving 8 bases between the germline ends. CDR3 length: 12 residues. The chain's CDR3 is CASSLQGSTQYF. For the CDR3, the DNA is TGTGCCAGCAGTTTACAGGGGAGTACGCAGTATTTT.

The chain's CDR3 is CASSWGTSTDTQYF. DNA of the CDR3: TGCGCCAGCTCCTGGGGGACTAGCACAGATACGCAGTATTTT. The V gene is TRBV5-1, the J gene TRBJ2-3; D is possibly TRBD2 (6 bases). The CDR3 is 14 residues long. Germline V gene data show CDR1 as SGHRS and CDR2 as YFSETQ. Trimming removed 7 bases at V and 0 bases at J, with 12 bases between.

The chain recombines TRBV9 with TRBJ1-2; a possible D gene is TRBD1 (5 bases). CDR1 and CDR2 from the germline V gene are SGDLS and YYNGEE. Trimming stripped 0 bases from V and 4 bases from J, with 7 bases between. The CDR3 contains 13 residues. The DNA of the CDR3 is TGTGCCAGCAGCGTAGGACAGCTCTATGGCTACACCTTC. Its protein product is CASSVGQLYGYTF.

The chain is built from TRBV6-5 and TRBJ1-4; possible D gene TRBD1, 6 bases. The CDR3 runs 15 residues. Germline V gene lookup returns CDR1 MNHEY and CDR2 SVGAGI. Trimming stripped 6 bases from V and 4 bases from J, with 15 bases between. CDR3 nucleotide sequence: TGTGCCAGCAGGTTAGGACAGACCCTTAATGAAAAACTGTTTTTT. Translation gives CASRLGQTLNEKLFF.

This chain links TRBV19 with TRBJ1-4; D gene uncertain. The CDR3 covers 14 residues. Germline CDR1 reads LNHDA; CDR2 reads SQIVND (reference sequence). Between the trimmed V and J ends, which lost 4 bases and 2 bases, there was a span of 8 bases. The CDR3 coding sequence is TGTGCCAGTAGTACGACCGGGACTAATGAAAAACTGTTTTTT. Translation gives CASSTTGTNEKLFF.

The table lists this clone with a count of one. The chain is built from TRBV5-1 and TRBJ2-1; possibly TRBD1 for D (5 bases). With 5 bases removed from V and 2 bases from J, the gap between germline ends came to 14 bases. Germline CDR1 SGHRS, CDR2 YFSETQ. The CDR3 is 15 residues long. CDR3 protein: CASSPQGNPYNEQFF. In DNA, the CDR3 is TGCGCCAGCAGTCCCCAGGGTAATCCCTACAATGAGCAGTTCTTC. Full variable domain (outside the CDR3, taken from reference TRBV5-1 and TRBJ2-1): KAGVTQTPRYLIKTRGQQVTLSCSPISGHRSVSWYQQTPGQGLQFLFEYFSETQRNKGNFPGRFSGRQFSNSRSEMNVSTLELGDSALYLCASSPQGNPYNEQFFGPGTRLTVL.

The chain uses TRBV11-2 and TRBJ2-2; 8 positions match TRBD1. The germline gives CDR1 SGHAT, CDR2 FQNNGV. J lost 6 bases, V lost 5 bases, and 17 bases had no gene match. The CDR3 totals 18 residues. The CDR3 region is CASSPLFGQGGMAGELFF. The CDR3 DNA reads as TGTGCCAGCAGCCCTCTCTTTGGACAGGGCGGGATGGCCGGGGAGCTGTTTTTT. The entire variable domain, with the rest obtained from reference TRBV11-2 and TRBJ2-2, is as follows: EAGVAQSPRYKIIEKRQSVAFWCNPISGHATLYWYQQILGQGPKLLIQFQNNGVVDDSQLPKDRFSAERLKGVDSTLKIQPAKLEDSAVYLCASSPLFGQGGMAGELFFGEGSRLTVL.

This clone has just a few counts. The V and J genes are TRBV12-5 and TRBJ1-5; 9 positions match TRBD1. This CDR3 is built from 16 residues. CDR1 and CDR2 (germline): LGHNT, FRNRAP. V was pared by 1 base and J by 5 bases, with 6 bases of the junction left unmatched. CDR3 region: CASGLESGTGYQPQHF. In DNA, the CDR3 is TGTGCTAGTGGTTTGGAGTCAGGGACAGGGTATCAGCCCCAGCATTTT.

There are a few counts of this clone. The gene calls are TRBV30 and TRBJ1-3; D not certain. The CDR3 is 15 amino acids. CDR1 GTSNPN and CDR2 SVGIG come from the germline V gene (reference sequence). Trimming stripped 0 bases from V and 0 bases from J, with 9 bases between. This CDR3 is CAWSVSGSSGNTIYF. The CDR3, as DNA: TGTGCCTGGAGTGTTTCAGGCTCCTCTGGAAACACCATATATTTT.

The chain recombines TRBV15 with TRBJ2-2; perhaps TRBD2 as D (5 bases). The CDR3 is 16 amino acids. Trimming took off 0 bases at V and 7 bases at J, with 15 bases between the two ends. CDR1 LNHNV and CDR2 YYDKDF come from the germline V gene (reference sequence). CDR3 residues: CATSRDSVRVGGELFF. The DNA of the CDR3 is TGTGCCACCAGCAGAGATTCCGTGAGGGTGGGCGGGGAGCTGTTTTTT.

The chain couples TRBV6-6 to TRBJ1-1; D is undetermined. V was trimmed by 7 bases and J by 7 bases, leaving 10 bases between them. The germline CDR1 and CDR2 sequences are MNHNY and SVGAGI (reference sequence). This CDR3 contains 11 residues. The CDR3 nucleotides are TGTGCCAGCATTAGTTTTTATGAAGCTTTCTTT. Encoded protein: CASISFYEAFF.

Only a few counts were recorded for this clone. V usage is TRBV2 and J usage is TRBJ1-1; no clear D gene. Trimming took 4 bases from V and 8 from J, leaving 14 bases between them. The V gene's germline CDR1 is SNHLY and CDR2 FYNNEI. The CDR3 is 13 amino acids. CDR3 in amino acids: CASSARAGVEAFF. CDR3 coding DNA: TGTGCCAGCAGTGCCAGAGCCGGGGTCGAAGCTTTCTTT.

This rearrangement joins TRBV5-6 to TRBJ2-3, with D maybe TRBD2 (6 bases). The CDR3 has 16 amino acids. CDR1 is SGHDT and CDR2 is YYEEEE in the germline V gene. Trimming removed 5 bases at V and 0 bases at J, with 16 bases between. The CDR3 nucleotides are TGTGCCAGCAGACCTCGGGACTCTAGAAGCACAGATACGCAGTATTTT. Translation: CASRPRDSRSTDTQYF.

This chain joins TRBV5-6 and TRBJ1-6; 9 nucleotides line up with TRBD1. Germline V gene data show CDR1 as SGHDT and CDR2 as YYEEEE. The J segment lost 10 bases and the V segment lost 1 base, leaving 3 bases of the junction unmatched. The CDR3 contains 14 residues. CDR3 sequence: CASSLSDRGSPLHF. CDR3 DNA: TGTGCCAGCAGCTTGAGTGACAGGGGGTCACCCCTCCACTTT.

This chain uses TRBV5-1 with TRBJ1-1; a weak D match, TRBD1 (5 bases). V gave up 4 bases and J gave up 3 bases, with 16 bases separating them. CDR1 and CDR2 from the germline V gene are SGHRS and YFSETQ. The CDR3 runs to 15 residues. The CDR3 here is CASSLLSGGYTEAFF. As DNA, the CDR3 is TGCGCCAGCAGCCTTTTAAGTGGGGGGTACACTGAAGCTTTCTTT.

The chain employs TRBV7-6 and TRBJ2-3, with D possibly TRBD2 on 5 matching bases. CDR3 length: 16 amino acids. V lost 2 bases to trimming and J lost 2 bases, with 14 bases between them. The germline V gene has CDR1 SGHVS and CDR2 FNYEAQ. The CDR3 DNA reads as TGTGCCAGCAGCTTAAGCGGCGGCATATCCACAGATACGCAGTATTTT. Translated, it gives CASSLSGGISTDTQYF.

The chain recombines TRBV19 with TRBJ2-3; perhaps TRBD1 as D (6 bases). Germline CDR1 is LNHDA and CDR2 is SQIVND (reference sequence). The CDR3 spans 16 residues. Between the trimmed V and J ends, which lost 8 bases and 5 bases, there was a span of 23 bases. Here the CDR3 DNA reads TGTGCCAGTGGACGGTCGGATCCAGGGGTGAGAGATACGCAGTATTTT. Its protein is CASGRSDPGVRDTQYF.

The chain recombines TRBV19 with TRBJ1-3; D unresolved. CDR1 and CDR2 (germline): LNHDA, SQIVND (reference sequence). This CDR3 has 15 amino acids. The V gene lost 4 bases and the J gene lost 4 bases, with 14 bases spanning the gap. As DNA, the CDR3 is TGTGCCAGTAGTAGTCCGGGAGGGAGAGGAAACACCATATATTTT. Translated, it gives CASSSPGGRGNTIYF.

The V call is TRBV7-9, the J call TRBJ2-3; TRBD2 matches at 12 bases. The CDR3 has 18 amino acids. Germline-derived CDR1 and CDR2 are SEHNR and FQNEAQ (reference sequence). The trim removed 3 bases at V and 4 bases at J, leaving 11 bases unmatched. The CDR3 region has the DNA TGTGCCAGCAGCTTTACACGACTAGCGGGGGTCCATTCAGATACGCAGTATTTT. Amino acids: CASSFTRLAGVHSDTQYF.

This rearrangement joins TRBV5-1 to TRBJ2-2, with D perhaps matching TRBD2 (6 bases). The CDR3 runs to 15 residues. Trimming left V 0 bases short and J 2 bases short, with 8 bases between. CDR1 is SGHRS, CDR2 YFSETQ, per germline. Here the CDR3 reads CASSLEGLNTGELFF. Written as DNA, the CDR3 is TGCGCCAGCAGCTTGGAAGGACTAAACACCGGGGAGCTGTTTTTT.

This clone was picked up one time. The rearrangement links TRBV25-1 to TRBJ1-2, with D tentatively TRBD1 (5 bases). Per germline, CDR1 MGHDK and CDR2 SYGVNS. The V gene lost 2 bases and the J gene lost 1 base, with 14 bases spanning the gap. This CDR3 contains 16 residues. CDR3 DNA: TGTGCCAGCAGTGAAATAAAGGGGTTCGGTAACTATGGCTACACCTTC. This codes for CASSEIKGFGNYGYTF.

V is TRBV5-1 and J is TRBJ2-5; perhaps TRBD1 as D (6 bases). Trimming cost V 4 bases and J 4 bases, with 14 bases left between them. The CDR3 covers 14 residues. The V gene's germline CDR1 is SGHRS and CDR2 YFSETQ. The CDR3, as DNA: TGCGCCAGCAGCCCAACTACAGGGCCAGAGACCCAGTACTTC. Translating it yields CASSPTTGPETQYF.

The V and J genes are TRBV5-1 and TRBJ2-3; D may be TRBD2 (5 bases). The V and J ends lost 3 bases and 2 bases respectively, with 16 bases between them. The CDR3 contains 16 residues. Germline CDR1 and CDR2: SGHRS and YFSETQ. The CDR3 spells CASSSEAGSNTDTQYF. The CDR3 nucleotides are TGCGCCAGCAGCTCGGAGGCCGGGTCGAACACAGATACGCAGTATTTT.

This rearrangement joins TRBV6-2 or TRBV6-3 to TRBJ1-1; the match to TRBD1 covers 12 bases. The CDR3 contains 15 residues. J lost 7 bases, V lost 5 bases, and 8 bases had no gene match. CDR1 and CDR2 (germline): MNHEY, SVGEGT. Here the CDR3 reads CASSIRDRGLNEAFF. CDR3 nucleotide sequence: TGTGCCAGCAGTATCCGGGACAGGGGGCTTAATGAAGCTTTCTTT.

Points on this clone: An end of the junction differs from the germline gene, which may be a read error. V gene TRBV20-1 combines with J gene TRBJ2-7; maybe TRBD2 (7 bases). The CDR3 consists of 11 residues. The germline V gene has CDR1 DFQATT and CDR2 SNEGSKA (reference sequence). This CDR3 is CTGGASHEQYF. The CDR3 DNA reads TGCACTGGGGGGGCCTCCCACGAGCAGTACTTC.

This chain joins TRBV4-1 and TRBJ1-4; 11 bases match TRBD1. The CDR3 consists of 18 residues. Germline V CDR1 and CDR2: MGHRA, YSYEKL. The J segment lost 0 bases and the V segment lost 1 base, leaving 4 bases of the junction unmatched. This CDR3 reads CASSQVPGQGATNEKLFF. CDR3 nucleotide sequence: TGCGCCAGCAGCCAAGTACCGGGACAGGGGGCAACTAATGAAAAACTGTTTTTT.

This clone showed up just a few times. The gene calls are TRBV19 and TRBJ1-1; 12 positions match TRBD1. The CDR3 is 13 residues long. V shed 10 bases, J shed 5 bases, and the junction held 5 bases outside the gene matches. CDR1 and CDR2 (germline): LNHDA, SQIVND (reference sequence). The CDR3 DNA follows: TGTGCCATTAGGGACAGGGGGCGTACTGAAGCTTTCTTT. Encoded protein: CAIRDRGRTEAFF. The variable domain in full, completed from reference TRBV19 and TRBJ1-1, reads DGGITQSPKYLFRKEGQNVTLSCEQNLNHDAMYWYRQDPGQGLRLIYYSQIVNDFQKGDIAEGYSVSREKKESFPLTVTSAQKNPTAFYLCAIRDRGRTEAFFGQGTRLTVV.

This sequence joins TRBV4-1 and TRBJ1-1; 7 nucleotides agree with TRBD1. Germline V gene lookup returns CDR1 MGHRA and CDR2 YSYEKL. CDR3 length: 14 residues. V lost 4 bases, J lost 1 base, and 3 bases stayed unmatched. CDR3 sequence (DNA): TGCGCCAGCAGCCTAGGGACAGCGAACACTGAAGCTTTCTTT. Protein sequence: CASSLGTANTEAFF.

This rearrangement joins TRBV2 to TRBJ1-5; maybe TRBD1 (5 bases). This CDR3 is 14 amino acids long. V was shortened by 6 bases and J by 4 bases, with 13 bases between the two germline ends. Germline assignment: CDR1 SNHLY and CDR2 FYNNEI. This CDR3 reads CASRGGARNQPQHF. DNA for the CDR3: TGTGCCAGCAGGGGAGGGGCGCGGAATCAGCCCCAGCATTTT. The variable domain in full, with the rest retrieved from reference TRBV2 and TRBJ1-5, is EPEVTQTPSHQVTQMGQEVILRCVPISNHLYFYWYRQILGQKVEFLVSFYNNEISEKSEIFDDQFSVERPDGSNFTLKIRSTKLEDSAMYFCASRGGARNQPQHFGDGTRLSIL.

The CDR3 DNA reads as TGTGCCAGCAGCTTAGGAGTTAGCGGGGGGGGCCTAAATGAGCAGTTCTTC. It translates to CASSLGVSGGGLNEQFF. The chain uses TRBV7-2 and TRBJ2-1; 11 bases agree with TRBD2. The CDR3 runs to 17 residues. V shed 1 base, J shed 7 bases, and the junction held 9 bases outside the gene matches. From germline, CDR1 is SGHTA and CDR2 FQGNSA.